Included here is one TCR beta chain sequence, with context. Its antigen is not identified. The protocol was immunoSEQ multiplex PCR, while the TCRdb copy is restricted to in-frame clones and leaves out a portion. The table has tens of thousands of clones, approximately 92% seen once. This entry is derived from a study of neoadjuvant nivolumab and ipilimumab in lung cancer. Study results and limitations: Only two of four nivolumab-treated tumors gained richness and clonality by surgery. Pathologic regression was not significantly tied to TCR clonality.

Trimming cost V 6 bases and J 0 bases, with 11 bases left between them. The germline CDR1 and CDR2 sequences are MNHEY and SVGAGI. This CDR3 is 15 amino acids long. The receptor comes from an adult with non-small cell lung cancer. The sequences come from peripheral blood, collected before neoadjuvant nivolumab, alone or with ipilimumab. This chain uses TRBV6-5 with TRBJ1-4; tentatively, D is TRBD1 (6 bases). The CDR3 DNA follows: TGTGCCAGCAGGCCCAGGACAGCAACTAATGAAAAACTGTTTTTT. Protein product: CASRPRTATNEKLFF.